These 17 T cell receptor beta chains came from one sample sequenced in a study of OX40 agonist ivuxolimab in advanced cancers. Sequencing was performed with immunoSEQ multiplex PCR; in TCRdb, only in-frame clones are kept and a portion is missing. The repertoire holds 30,000 to 35,000 clones, with approximately 86% as singletons. The material was CD4+ or CD8+ T cells sorted from blood, obtained in a trial of the OX40 agonist ivuxolimab. The receptors shown here come from an adult with an advanced solid tumor such as melanoma, head and neck, liver or kidney cancer.

This clone was seen just once. J is TRBJ1-1 and V is TRBV6-5; 7 nucleotides agree with TRBD1. Germline V gene lookup returns CDR1 MNHEY and CDR2 SVGAGI. CDR3 length: 15 amino acids. With 0 bases clipped from V and 4 bases from J, the junction kept 5 bases outside the gene matches. CDR3 loop: CASSYSRTGRTEAFF. CDR3 in DNA: TGTGCCAGCAGTTACTCGCGGACAGGTCGCACTGAAGCTTTCTTT.

This chain connects TRBV19 to TRBJ2-2; D not certain. Germline loops: CDR1 LNHDA, CDR2 SQIVND (reference sequence). V was shortened by 6 bases and J by 6 bases, with 5 bases between the two germline ends. The CDR3 loop spans 11 amino acids. The CDR3 sequence: CASSPPGELFF. CDR3 coding DNA: TGTGCCAGTAGCCCGCCCGGGGAGCTGTTTTTT.

The chain couples TRBV11-2 to TRBJ1-2, with D perhaps TRBD1 (5 bases). V shed 4 bases and J shed 7 bases, with 22 bases lying between them. This CDR3 contains 16 residues. CDR1 is SGHAT and CDR2 is FQNNGV in the germline V gene. The CDR3 DNA reads TGTGCCAGCAGCTCGGGACCCGGACCCAGGCTCGGTGGCTACACCTTC. Its translation: CASSSGPGPRLGGYTF.

This clone is deemed medium-sized. The gene calls are TRBV5-5 and TRBJ1-4; D is uncertain. V lost 0 bases, J lost 5 bases, and 5 bases lay in between. This CDR3 has 13 residues. Germline CDR1 SGHKS, CDR2 YYEKEE (reference sequence). The DNA for the CDR3 is TGTGCCAGCAGCTTGGAAGGGAATGAAAAACTGTTTTTT. Translated, it gives CASSLEGNEKLFF. The full variable domain, completed using reference TRBV5-5 and TRBJ1-4, is DAGVTQSPTHLIKTRGQQVTLRCSPISGHKSVSWYQQVLGQGPQFIFQYYEKEERGRGNFPDRFSARQFPNYSSELNVNALLLGDSALYLCASSLEGNEKLFFGSGTQLSVL.

This rearrangement joins TRBV7-2 to TRBJ2-3; weak D call: TRBD1 (5 bases). V gave up 0 bases and J gave up 7 bases, with 11 bases separating them. Germline CDR1 and CDR2: SGHTA and FQGNSA. This CDR3 comprises 14 residues. CDR3 nucleotides: TGTGCCAGCAGCTTAGCGGGGCCCCTTCATACGCAGTATTTT. Translation gives CASSLAGPLHTQYF.

This chain joins TRBV11-2 and TRBJ2-1; tentatively, D is TRBD2 (5 bases). The germline CDR1 and CDR2 sequences are SGHAT and FQNNGV. This CDR3 has 14 residues. Trimming pared 5 bases from V and 6 bases from J, leaving 14 bases between. CDR3 protein: CASSPPEGLNEQFF. DNA for the CDR3: TGTGCCAGCAGCCCTCCCGAGGGTCTCAATGAGCAGTTCTTC.

The chain joins TRBV4-3 to TRBJ2-3, with 7 positions matching TRBD1. Germline V lookup: CDR1 LGHNA, CDR2 YSLEER. V lost 1 base and J lost 4; bases outside the gene matches: 2. The CDR3 extends over 14 amino acids. The DNA for the CDR3 is TGCGCCAGCAGCCAAGGACAGGGACCAGATACGCAGTATTTT. As protein: CASSQGQGPDTQYF.

This chain joins TRBV7-9 and TRBJ2-1, with TRBD1 matching 11 bases. Germline V gene sequence: CDR1 SEHNR, CDR2 FQNEAQ (reference sequence). V was pared by 4 bases and J by 10 bases, with 9 bases of the junction left unmatched. CDR3 length: 15 amino acids. CDR3 sequence reads: CASSYRDRGKPEQFF. CDR3 sequence (DNA): TGTGCCAGCAGCTACCGGGACAGGGGGAAGCCAGAGCAGTTCTTC.

The chain couples TRBV5-1 to TRBJ1-1, with 7 bases matching TRBD1. Unmatched junction bases numbered 2, after V lost 0 bases and J lost 0 bases. This CDR3 is 15 amino acids long. CDR1 and CDR2 (germline): SGHRS, YFSETQ. CDR3 nucleotide sequence: TGCGCCAGCAGCTTGGTAGGGGGCATGAACACTGAAGCTTTCTTT. Translated: CASSLVGGMNTEAFF. The full variable domain, completed using reference TRBV5-1 and TRBJ1-1, is KAGVTQTPRYLIKTRGQQVTLSCSPISGHRSVSWYQQTPGQGLQFLFEYFSETQRNKGNFPGRFSGRQFSNSRSEMNVSTLELGDSALYLCASSLVGGMNTEAFFGQGTRLTVV.

V gene TRBV5-1 combines with J gene TRBJ2-7, with TRBD2 matching over 13 bases. The CDR3 spans 15 residues. The V and J ends lost 4 bases and 5 bases, in that order; junction bases with no gene match: 6. Germline-derived CDR1 and CDR2 are SGHRS and YFSETQ. The CDR3 bases are TGCGCCAGCAGCCAGACTAGCGGGAGGTCCCACGAGCAGTACTTC. Translated, it gives CASSQTSGRSHEQYF.

The V call is TRBV29-1, the J call TRBJ2-3; D ambiguous. CDR1 and CDR2 from the germline V gene are SQVTM and ANQGSEA. The CDR3 extends over 14 amino acids. Trimming removed 5 bases from V and 0 bases from J, with 12 bases in between. CDR3: CSVMDRPSTDTQYF. CDR3 DNA: TGCAGCGTTATGGATCGCCCTAGCACAGATACGCAGTATTTT.

The chain is built from TRBV4-2 and TRBJ2-1; 8 bases agree with TRBD2. The germline V gene encodes CDR1 LGHNA and CDR2 YNFKEQ. V was clipped by 0 bases and J by 7 bases; unmatched bases: 8. The CDR3 spans 16 residues. The CDR3 DNA reads TGTGCCAGCAGCCAAGACCCCAGCGGGAGTATAAATGAGCAGTTCTTC. Translating gives CASSQDPSGSINEQFF.

V is TRBV10-1 and J is TRBJ2-3, with 12 nucleotides matching TRBD2. Germline V gene data show CDR1 as WNHNN and CDR2 as SYGVQD (reference sequence). The CDR3 length is 16 residues. V trimming: 0 bases; J trimming: 7 bases; junction bases outside the gene matches: 5. The CDR3 spells CASSESGLAGINTQYF. The DNA of the CDR3 is TGCGCCAGCAGTGAGTCGGGACTAGCGGGCATAAATACGCAGTATTTT.

V usage is TRBV5-4 and J usage is TRBJ1-4; D is unclear. CDR3 size: 12 residues. Germline assignment: CDR1 SGHNT and CDR2 YYREEE (reference sequence). V lost 2 bases and J lost 7, with 6 bases in between. The CDR3 region is CASSFVGEKLFF. Here the CDR3 DNA reads TGTGCCAGCAGCTTTGTGGGTGAAAAACTGTTTTTT.

This sequence joins TRBV28 and TRBJ2-7, with D possibly TRBD1 on 6 matching bases. V dropped 3 bases and J dropped 0 bases, with 9 bases sitting between them. Germline CDR1 is MDHEN and CDR2 is SYDVKM. CDR3 length equals 14 residues. For the CDR3, the DNA is TGTGCCAGCAGTTTCCGGACAGTCTCCTACGAGCAGTACTTC. Protein product: CASSFRTVSYEQYF.

The CDR3 loop reads CASSIVRDVSLYGYTF. CDR3 nucleotide sequence: TGTGCCAGTAGTATCGTTCGGGACGTTTCACTGTATGGCTACACCTTC. V and J are TRBV19 and TRBJ1-2, with D possibly being TRBD1 (5 bases). The germline CDR1 and CDR2 sequences are LNHDA and SQIVND (reference sequence). The length of the CDR3 is 16 residues. The ends were cut back, 3 bases at V and 5 bases at J, with 19 bases in the middle.

The chain links TRBV27 to TRBJ2-5; 7 nucleotides line up with TRBD1. J gave up 9 bases and V 4 bases, and 17 bases lay outside the gene matches. The CDR3 has 16 residues. The germline V gene has CDR1 MNHEY and CDR2 SMNVEV (reference sequence). In nucleotides, the CDR3 is TGTGCCAGCAGTTGGGGACAGCCCACCCACCAGGGACCCCAGTACTTC. This sequence encodes CASSWGQPTHQGPQYF.